This section outlines one T cell receptor (beta chain) sequence together with its context. Its specificity is unknown. The entry originates in a study of shared clonotypes between healthy human individuals. Donors had no recently reported acute infections or vaccinations and were HIV-negative. Caucasian adults residing in Nashville, Tennessee made up all the donors. Trimming at V came to 4 bases and at J to 0 bases, leaving 5 bases not matched to a gene. The CDR3 consists of 16 residues. Germline CDR1 and CDR2: LGHNA and YNFKEQ. The protocol was immunoSEQ multiplex PCR, while the TCRdb copy is restricted to in-frame clones and leaves out a portion. The data contain around 510,000 clones, about 96% of them singletons. Study results and limitations: Despite large depth, sorted-subset datasets appeared incompletely sequenced. Generally, naive subsets came out with larger estimated richness than memory subsets.

The rearrangement links TRBV4-2 to TRBJ1-3, with 8 bases that match TRBD1. The specimen sequenced was naive CD4+ T cells sorted from blood. Described subset: CD45RA+ positively selected. This receptor was identified in a woman in her twenties or thirties in good health. CDR3 sequence: CASSRGDRSSGNTIYF. The CDR3 DNA follows: TGTGCCAGCAGCCGAGGGGACAGGAGCTCTGGAAACACCATATATTTT.